This T cell receptor beta chain was captured by sequencing in a study of OX40 agonist ivuxolimab in advanced cancers. About the study: Patient treatment consisted of intravenous ivuxolimab administration every 2 weeks at 0.01 to 10 mg/kg.

Generated by immunoSEQ multiplex PCR, the TCRdb table keeps only in-frame clones and is missing some. The sample holds around 34,000 clones; about 89% are singletons and the top ten take 40% to 45%. Study-wide results and limits: Averaging showed that CD8+ T cells had more expanded clones than CD4+ did.

The length of the CDR3 is 15 residues. V lost 5 bases and J lost 1; bases outside the gene matches: 6. Per the germline V gene, CDR1 is SEHNR and CDR2 is FQNEAQ (reference sequence). In this sample, this clone turned up once. Its specificity is not known. The material sequenced was CD4+ or CD8+ T cells sorted from blood, taken in a trial of the OX40 agonist ivuxolimab. The clonotype was recovered from an adult with an advanced solid tumor such as melanoma, head and neck, liver or kidney cancer. The chain recombines TRBV7-9 with TRBJ2-7; TRBD1 aligns across 9 bases. CDR3 nucleotide sequence: TGTGCCAGCAGCCTTTTGACAGGGGGGTCCTACGAGCAGTACTTC. It specifies CASSLLTGGSYEQYF.